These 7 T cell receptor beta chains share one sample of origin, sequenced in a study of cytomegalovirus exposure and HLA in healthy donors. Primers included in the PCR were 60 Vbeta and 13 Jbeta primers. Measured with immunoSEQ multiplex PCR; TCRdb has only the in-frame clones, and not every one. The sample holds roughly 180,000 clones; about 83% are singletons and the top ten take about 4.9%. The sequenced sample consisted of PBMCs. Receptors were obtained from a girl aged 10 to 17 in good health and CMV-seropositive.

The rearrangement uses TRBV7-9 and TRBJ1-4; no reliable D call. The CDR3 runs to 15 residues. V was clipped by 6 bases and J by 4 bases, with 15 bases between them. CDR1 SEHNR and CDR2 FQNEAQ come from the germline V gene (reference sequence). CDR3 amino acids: CASSATGGSNEKLFF. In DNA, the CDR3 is TGTGCCAGCAGTGCCACGGGAGGAAGTAATGAAAAACTGTTTTTT.

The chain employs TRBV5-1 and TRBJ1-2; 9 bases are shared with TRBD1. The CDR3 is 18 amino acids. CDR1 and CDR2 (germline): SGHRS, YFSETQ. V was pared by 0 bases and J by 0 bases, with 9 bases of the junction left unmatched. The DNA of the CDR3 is TGCGCCAGCAGCTTGGGCGGGACAGGGTCATTAGCTAACTATGGCTACACCTTC. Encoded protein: CASSLGGTGSLANYGYTF.

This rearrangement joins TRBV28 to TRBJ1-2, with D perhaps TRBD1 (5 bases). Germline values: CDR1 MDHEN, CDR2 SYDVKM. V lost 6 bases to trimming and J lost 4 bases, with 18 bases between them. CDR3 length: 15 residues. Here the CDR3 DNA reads TGTGCCAGCAGACCCGGGCTTGGGGGGGGCTATGGCTACACCTTC. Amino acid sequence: CASRPGLGGGYGYTF.

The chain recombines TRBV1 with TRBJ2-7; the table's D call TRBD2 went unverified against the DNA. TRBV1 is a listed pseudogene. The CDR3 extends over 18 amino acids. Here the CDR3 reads CTSSQDPLNGAGPYEQYF. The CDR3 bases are TGCACCAGCAGCCAAGATCCCCTCAATGGAGCGGGGCCCTACGAGCAGTACTTC.

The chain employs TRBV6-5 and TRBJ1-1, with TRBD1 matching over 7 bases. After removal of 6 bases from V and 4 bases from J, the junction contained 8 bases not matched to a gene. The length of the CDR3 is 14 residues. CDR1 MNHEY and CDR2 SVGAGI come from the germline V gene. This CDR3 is CASRSRQGFTEAFF. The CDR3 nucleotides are TGTGCCAGCAGATCAAGACAGGGATTCACTGAAGCTTTCTTT.

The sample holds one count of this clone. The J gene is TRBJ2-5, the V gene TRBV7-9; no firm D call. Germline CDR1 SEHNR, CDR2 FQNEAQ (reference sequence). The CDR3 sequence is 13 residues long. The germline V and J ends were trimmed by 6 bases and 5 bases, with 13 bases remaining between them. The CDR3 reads CASSSRFAETQYF. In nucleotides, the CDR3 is TGTGCCAGCAGTTCTCGATTCGCGGAGACCCAGTACTTC.

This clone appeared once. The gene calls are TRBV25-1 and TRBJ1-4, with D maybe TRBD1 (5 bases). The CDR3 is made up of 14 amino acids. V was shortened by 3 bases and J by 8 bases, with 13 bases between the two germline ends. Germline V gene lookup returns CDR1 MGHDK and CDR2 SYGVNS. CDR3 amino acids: CASSEGRGWEKLFF. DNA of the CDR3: TGTGCCAGCAGTGAGGGGAGGGGTTGGGAAAAACTGTTTTTT.